This TCR beta chain was found in a study of early T cells in non-severe SARS-CoV-2 infection. In TCRdb, the 5' RACE reads were re-called with MiXCR into one record per CDR3 protein. The sample contains approximately 70,000 distinct CDR3 sequences, roughly an eighth of which appear only once. Germline V gives CDR1 SNHLY, CDR2 FYNNEI. V gave up 4 bases and J gave up 1 base, with 17 bases separating them. The CDR3 sequence is 17 residues long. This clonotype was seen at least ten times. Sequencing used whole blood. The rearrangement uses TRBV2 and TRBJ2-4, with D maybe TRBD1 (6 bases). This receptor was obtained from an adult who was a healthcare worker with PCR-confirmed SARS-CoV-2 infection or an uninfected control (not recorded which). The chain's CDR3 is CASSVGTKGGAKNIQYF. In DNA, the CDR3 is TGTGCCAGCAGTGTGGGGACAAAAGGTGGGGCCAAAAACATTCAGTACTTC.